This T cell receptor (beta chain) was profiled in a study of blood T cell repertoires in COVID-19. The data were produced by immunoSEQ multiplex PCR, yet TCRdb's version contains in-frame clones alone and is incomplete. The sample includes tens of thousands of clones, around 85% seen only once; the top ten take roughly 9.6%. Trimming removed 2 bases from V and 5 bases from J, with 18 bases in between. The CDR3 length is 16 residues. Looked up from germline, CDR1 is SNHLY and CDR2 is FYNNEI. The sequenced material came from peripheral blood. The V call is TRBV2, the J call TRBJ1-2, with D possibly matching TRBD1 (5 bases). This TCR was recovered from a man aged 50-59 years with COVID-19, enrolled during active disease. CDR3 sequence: CASSETGGTKGYGYTF. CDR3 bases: TGTGCCAGCAGTGAAACGGGCGGAACTAAGGGGTATGGCTACACCTTC.